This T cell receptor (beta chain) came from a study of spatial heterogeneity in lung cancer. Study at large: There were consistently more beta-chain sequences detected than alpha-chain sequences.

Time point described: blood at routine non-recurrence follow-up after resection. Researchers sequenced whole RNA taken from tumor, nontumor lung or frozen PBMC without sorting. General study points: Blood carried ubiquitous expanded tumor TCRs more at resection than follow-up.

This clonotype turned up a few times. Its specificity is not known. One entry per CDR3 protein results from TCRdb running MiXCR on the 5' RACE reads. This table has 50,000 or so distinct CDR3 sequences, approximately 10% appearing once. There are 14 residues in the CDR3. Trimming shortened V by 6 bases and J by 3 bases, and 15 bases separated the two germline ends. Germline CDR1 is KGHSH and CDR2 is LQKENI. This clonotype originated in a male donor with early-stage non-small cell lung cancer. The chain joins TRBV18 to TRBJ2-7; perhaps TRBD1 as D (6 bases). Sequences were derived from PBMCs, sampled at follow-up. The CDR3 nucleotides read TGTGCCAGCTCTCACGGACAAGGGGGCTACGAGCAGTACTTC. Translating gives CASSHGQGGYEQYF.